This T cell receptor beta chain was captured by sequencing in a study of cytomegalovirus exposure and HLA in healthy donors. Study results and caveats: A link between a missense DCLRE1C variant and TCR beta V- and J-gene trimming emerged from a later analysis. Three CMV-associated chains were confirmed in vitro to be specific for CMV antigens.

Comments on this clone: Its target is unknown.

This PCR relied on a set of 60 Vbeta primers and 13 Jbeta primers. Repertoires were generated with immunoSEQ multiplex PCR, while TCRdb's copy carries only in-frame clones and drops some. The listing contains approximately 140,000 clones. The CDR3 extends over 13 amino acids. J was trimmed by 2 bases and V by 5 bases; bases with no gene match: 5. Germline V gene data show CDR1 as SQVTM and CDR2 as ANQGSEA. V usage is TRBV29-1 and J usage is TRBJ2-5; 7 nucleotides align to TRBD2. The sequence was obtained from a woman aged 18-29 years in good health and CMV-seronegative. Material for sequencing was PBMCs. The CDR3 DNA reads as TGCAGCGTTTTAGGGCGGGGGCAAGAGACCCAGTACTTC. It specifies CSVLGRGQETQYF.